This TCR beta chain originates from a study of cytomegalovirus exposure and HLA in healthy donors. Study-level information: T cells numbering some 170 million yielded 117 million unique TCR beta sequences in an earlier analysis. For the approximately 400 genotyped donors, 75% to 90% fell within the Caucasian-associated ancestry cluster. Study-wide results and caveats: In vitro confirmation showed a few CMV-associated chains to be CMV antigen specific.

As concerns this clone: Its antigen is unidentified.

Trimming took off 8 bases at V and 0 bases at J, with 16 bases between the two ends. The CDR3 has 15 residues. Germline V CDR1 and CDR2: LGHNA, YNFKEQ. A multiplex PCR was run with 60 Vbeta primers and 13 Jbeta primers. TCRdb's table, derived via immunoSEQ multiplex PCR, lists solely in-frame clones and lacks some. The sample yields 25,000 to 30,000 clones, of which the top ten take up roughly 0.65%. The origin of this receptor is a man younger than 40 in good health and CMV-seronegative. The chain joins TRBV4-2 to TRBJ1-1, with a possible D match to TRBD1 (5 bases). Input material: PBMCs. The CDR3 reads CASARRQNMNTEAFF. CDR3 nucleotide sequence: TGTGCCAGCGCCCGACGACAGAATATGAACACTGAAGCTTTCTTT.